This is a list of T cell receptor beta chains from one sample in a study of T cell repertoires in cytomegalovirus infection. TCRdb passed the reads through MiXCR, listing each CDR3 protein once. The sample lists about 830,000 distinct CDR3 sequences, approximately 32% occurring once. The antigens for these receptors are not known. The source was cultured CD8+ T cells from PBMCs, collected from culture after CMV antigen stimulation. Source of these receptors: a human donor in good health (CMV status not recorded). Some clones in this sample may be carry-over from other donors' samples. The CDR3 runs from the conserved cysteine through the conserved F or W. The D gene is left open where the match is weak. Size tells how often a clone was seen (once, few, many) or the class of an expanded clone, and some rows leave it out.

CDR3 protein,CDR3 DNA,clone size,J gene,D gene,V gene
CASSPPRGKLFF,TGTGCCAGCAGCCCCCCAAGGGGAAAACTGTTTTTT,many,TRBJ1-4,NA,TRBV7-9
CASSSRSTGEQFF,TGTGCCAGCAGCTCAAGATCCACGGGTGAGCAGTTCTTC,few,TRBJ2-1,NA,TRBV7-6
CASTPGTSGGLEQFF,TGTGCCAGCACCCCCGGGACTAGCGGGGGGCTTGAGCAGTTCTTC,NA,TRBJ2-1,TRBD2,TRBV6-2/TRBV6-3
CASSFLDRALNTEAFF,TGTGCCAGCAGCTTCCTCGACAGGGCCCTGAACACTGAAGCTTTCTTT,NA,TRBJ1-1,TRBD1,TRBV7-6
CASTPGTGRDGYTF,TGTGCCAGCACCCCCGGGACAGGCAGAGATGGCTACACCTTC,few,TRBJ1-2,TRBD1,TRBV27
CASSQSPPGRSNEKLFF,TGTGCCAGCAGCCAATCTCCCCCCGGAAGATCGAATGAAAAACTGTTTTTT,NA,TRBJ1-4,NA,TRBV16
CASSDTGQAYNSPLHF,TGTGCCAGCAGTGACACCGGACAGGCCTATAATTCACCCCTCCACTTT,NA,TRBJ1-6,TRBD1,TRBV6-4
CASSPDGTGPNEQFF,TGTGCCAGCTCACCAGACGGGACGGGACCGAATGAGCAGTTCTTC,many,TRBJ2-1,NA,TRBV18
CSVENRESQETQYF,TGCAGCGTTGAGAACAGGGAGTCCCAAGAGACCCAGTACTTC,NA,TRBJ2-5,NA,TRBV29-1
CASKTHRDRGRRGEGANVLTF,TGTGCCAGCAAGACGCACCGGGACAGGGGGCGCCGAGGTGAAGGGGCCAACGTCCTGACTTTC,NA,TRBJ2-6,TRBD1,TRBV28
CSVGLERQGVRSRYEQYF,TGCAGCGTTGGGCTAGAGCGACAGGGAGTTAGAAGTCGCTACGAGCAGTACTTC,NA,TRBJ2-7,TRBD1,TRBV29-1
CASSESVNTEAFF,TGCGCCAGCAGTGAGTCGGTGAACACTGAAGCTTTCTTT,few,TRBJ1-1,NA,TRBV10-2
CASSLGGVHLLDANTGELFF,TGTGCCAGCAGCTTGGGGGGTGTACACCTATTAGACGCGAACACCGGGGAGCTGTTTTTT,many,TRBJ2-2,NA,TRBV7-8
CASSRGGRTDTQYF,TGTGCCAGCAGCCGGGGGGGCCGCACAGATACGCAGTATTTT,NA,TRBJ2-3,TRBD2,TRBV6-5